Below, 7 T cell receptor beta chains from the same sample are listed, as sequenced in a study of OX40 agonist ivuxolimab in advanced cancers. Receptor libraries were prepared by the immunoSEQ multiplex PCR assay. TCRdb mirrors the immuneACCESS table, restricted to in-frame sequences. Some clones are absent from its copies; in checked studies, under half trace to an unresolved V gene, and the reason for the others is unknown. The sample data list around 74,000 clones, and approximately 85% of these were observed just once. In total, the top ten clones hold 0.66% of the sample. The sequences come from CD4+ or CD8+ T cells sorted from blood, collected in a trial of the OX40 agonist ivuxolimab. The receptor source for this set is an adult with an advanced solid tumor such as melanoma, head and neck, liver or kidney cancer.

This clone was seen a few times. The CDR3: CATLDRGRGGTHSNQPQHF. The CDR3 bases are TGTGCCACCCTGGACAGGGGGCGCGGTGGTACTCATAGCAATCAGCCCCAGCATTTT. V and J are TRBV21-1 and TRBJ1-5; TRBD1, as called in the table, went unchecked against the DNA. TRBV21-1 is annotated as a pseudogene. The CDR3 spans 19 residues.

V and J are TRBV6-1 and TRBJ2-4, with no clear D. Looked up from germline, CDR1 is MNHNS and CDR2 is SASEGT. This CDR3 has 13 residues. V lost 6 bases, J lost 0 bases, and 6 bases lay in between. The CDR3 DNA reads TGTGCCAGCAGCCCGGTAGCCAAAAACATTCAGTACTTC. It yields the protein CASSPVAKNIQYF.

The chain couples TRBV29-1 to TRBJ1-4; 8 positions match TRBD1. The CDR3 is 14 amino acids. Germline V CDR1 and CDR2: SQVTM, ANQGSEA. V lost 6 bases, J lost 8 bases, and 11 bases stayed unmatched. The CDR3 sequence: CSVEPDREGEKLFF. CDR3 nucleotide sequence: TGCAGCGTCGAACCGGACAGGGAGGGCGAAAAACTGTTTTTT.

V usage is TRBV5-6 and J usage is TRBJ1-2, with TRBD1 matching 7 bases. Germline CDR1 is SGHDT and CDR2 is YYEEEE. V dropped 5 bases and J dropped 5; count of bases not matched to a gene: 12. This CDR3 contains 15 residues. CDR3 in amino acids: CASRQLQGVGYGYTF. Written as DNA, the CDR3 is TGTGCCAGCAGACAGCTCCAGGGGGTAGGGTATGGCTACACCTTC.

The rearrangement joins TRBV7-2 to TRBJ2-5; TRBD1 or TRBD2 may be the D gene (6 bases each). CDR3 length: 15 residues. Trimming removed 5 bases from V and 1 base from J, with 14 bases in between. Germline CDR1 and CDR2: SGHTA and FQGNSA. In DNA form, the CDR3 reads TGTGCCAGCAGCCCGGGGGACACATTCCAAGAGACCCAGTACTTC. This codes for CASSPGDTFQETQYF.

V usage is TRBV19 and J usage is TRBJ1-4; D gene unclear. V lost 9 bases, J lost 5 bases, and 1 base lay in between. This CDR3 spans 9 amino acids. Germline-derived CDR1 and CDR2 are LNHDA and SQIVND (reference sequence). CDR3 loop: CARNEKLFF. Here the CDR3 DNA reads TGTGCCAGGAATGAAAAACTGTTTTTT.

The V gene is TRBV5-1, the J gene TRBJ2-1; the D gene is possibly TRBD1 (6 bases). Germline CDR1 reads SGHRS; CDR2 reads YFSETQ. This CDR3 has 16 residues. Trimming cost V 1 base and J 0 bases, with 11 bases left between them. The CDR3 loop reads CASSLRQAFSYNEQFF. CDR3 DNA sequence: TGCGCCAGCAGCTTGAGACAGGCCTTCTCCTACAATGAGCAGTTCTTC.